Each of the 2 T cell receptor beta chains below was sequenced from the same sample in a study of T-cell memory formation after mild COVID-19. TCRdb re-derived calls from the 5' RACE reads in MiXCR, one entry per CDR3 protein. There are some 130,000 distinct CDR3 sequences in the sample; 25% occur only once, and 24% lies in the top ten. Sequenced input: PBMCs or a T cell subset sorted from them (not recorded which). These receptors were obtained from an adult woman who had mild COVID-19 (a few samples of this study predate the infection). Cell type and time point are not known.

The chain recombines TRBV7-2 with TRBJ2-1; 12 bases match TRBD2. J lost 9 bases, V lost 1 base, and 13 bases had no gene match. Germline lookup yields CDR1 SGHTA and CDR2 FQGNSA. The CDR3 extends over 18 amino acids. The CDR3 spells CASSLGVLAGGLWSEQFF. CDR3 coding DNA: TGTGCCAGCAGCTTAGGGGTCCTAGCGGGGGGGCTGTGGAGTGAGCAGTTCTTC.

This clonotype was detected a few times. The chain employs TRBV20-1 and TRBJ1-2, with 7 nucleotides matching TRBD1. Germline V gives CDR1 DFQATT, CDR2 SNEGSKA (reference sequence). The CDR3 extends over 14 amino acids. V trimming: 7 bases; J trimming: 0 bases; junction bases outside the gene matches: 8. CDR3 nucleotides: TGCAGTGGGGGGACAGAGAAATCTAACTATGGCTACACCTTC. Protein product: CSGGTEKSNYGYTF.